This T cell receptor beta chain came from a study of blood T cell repertoires in COVID-19. Using immunoSEQ multiplex PCR, the repertoire was profiled, and TCRdb retains in-frame clones only, with some absent. This table holds 60,000 to 85,000 clones, around nine tenths found once. This TCR derives from a woman in her 50s with COVID-19, enrolled during active disease. Material for sequencing was peripheral blood.

The CDR3 protein is CASRGLAGGSEQYF. The CDR3 DNA sequence: TGTGCCAGCCGGGGACTAGCGGGAGGGAGCGAGCAGTACTTC. The chain joins TRBV27 to TRBJ2-7; 16 nucleotides match TRBD2. The junction had 4 bases not matched to a gene; V was cut back by 8 bases and J by 6 bases. Per the germline V gene, CDR1 is MNHEY and CDR2 is SMNVEV (reference sequence). The CDR3 is 14 amino acids.